This TCR beta chain was profiled in a study of OX40 agonist ivuxolimab in advanced cancers. Study-wide background: Patients were given ivuxolimab, an antibody that agonizes OX40 (CD134).

Assay used: immunoSEQ multiplex PCR; TCRdb lists only in-frame clones, some missing. Of 72,000 or so clones listed, about four fifths are singletons. Prior autoimmune disease or systemic immunosuppression barred patients. The CDR3 runs 13 residues. Trimming shortened V by 5 bases and J by 1 base, and 8 bases separated the two germline ends. Looked up from germline, CDR1 is LNHDA and CDR2 is SQIVND (reference sequence). This TCR was sampled from an adult with an advanced solid tumor such as melanoma, head and neck, liver or kidney cancer. The chain couples TRBV19 to TRBJ1-1; D is unresolved. The source was CD4+ or CD8+ T cells sorted from blood, collected in a trial of the OX40 agonist ivuxolimab. This CDR3 reads CASSADRNTEAFF. The CDR3 DNA follows: TGTGCCAGTAGTGCGGACCGGAACACTGAAGCTTTCTTT.